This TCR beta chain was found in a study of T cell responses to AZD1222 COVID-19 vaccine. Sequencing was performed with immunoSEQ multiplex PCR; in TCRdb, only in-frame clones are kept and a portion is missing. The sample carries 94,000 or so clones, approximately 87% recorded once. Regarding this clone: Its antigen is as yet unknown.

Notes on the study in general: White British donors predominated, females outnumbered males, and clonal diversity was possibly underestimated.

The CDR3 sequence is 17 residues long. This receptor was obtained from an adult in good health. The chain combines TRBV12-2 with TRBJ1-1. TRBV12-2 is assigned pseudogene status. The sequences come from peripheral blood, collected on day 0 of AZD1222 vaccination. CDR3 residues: CASRLGEDIGGNTEAFF. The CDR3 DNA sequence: TGTGCAAGTCGCTTAGGTGAGGACATCGGGGGGAACACTGAAGCTTTCTTT.